This record concerns one T cell receptor beta chain sequence. Its antigen is unidentified. The data belong to a study of regulatory T cells in long-lasting Graves disease. Trimming left V 0 bases short and J 1 base short, with 16 bases between. Germline lookup yields CDR1 MNHEY and CDR2 SVGEGT. The CDR3 runs 18 residues. Building the TCR beta libraries relied on iRepertoire HTBI primers, and CDR3 regions underwent Arm-PCR. TCRdb independently ran MiXCR on the multiplex PCR reads; one entry per CDR3 protein. The table records 700,000 or so distinct CDR3 sequences, 25% to 30% of them present only once. Findings and caveats of the study: The small sample size may have reduced accuracy. With persistent disease, TRBV28, TRBJ1-2 and TRBJ2-5 were the favored segments. Persistent patients had a count of shared public clonotypes (about 2,500) that exceeded that of new patients (approximately 1,000).

Time point given: persistent/refractory GD, antithyroid drugs over 5 years with positive TRAb. PBMC-derived RNA was used for the TCR library. Patients came through an endocrinology department, and that department was in Xi'an, China. Sequenced material: peripheral blood mononuclear cells (PBMCs), taken when the disease was refractory, from a patient treated with antithyroid drugs. The chain uses TRBV6-2 or TRBV6-3 and TRBJ1-5; perhaps TRBD1 as D (5 bases). This TCR derives from a female donor with Graves disease. The CDR3 nucleotides read TGTGCCAGCAGTTACTCGATAGGGGCGCGAGGAAGCAATCAGCCCCAGCATTTT. Translating it yields CASSYSIGARGSNQPQHF.